The 28 T cell receptor beta chains reported below all come from one sample, sequenced in a study of regulatory T cells in long-lasting Graves disease. Libraries of TCR beta came from iRepertoire HTBI primers plus Arm-PCR of CDR3 regions. TCRdb re-called the multiplex PCR reads through MiXCR, storing one row per CDR3 protein. The table shows approximately 500,000 distinct CDR3 sequences, with 20% to 25% occurring only once. Indicated time point: persistent/refractory GD, antithyroid drugs over 5 years with positive TRAb. Construction of the TCR library relied on RNA isolated from PBMCs. Sequenced material: peripheral blood mononuclear cells (PBMCs), taken when the disease was refractory, from a patient treated with antithyroid drugs. Every receptor here comes from a female donor with Graves disease.

This clonotype was counted at least ten times. One junction end does not reproduce the germline sequence, and a read error may be involved. The V and J genes are TRBV6-1 and TRBJ2-4, with TRBD1 matching over 7 bases. Germline loops: CDR1 MNHNS, CDR2 SASEGT. The CDR3 sequence is 14 residues long. CDR3 region: CATSGAGGKIIQYF. Written as DNA, the CDR3 is TGTGCCACCTCTGGGGCAGGGGGTAAAATCATTCAGTACTTC.

This clonotype was counted at least ten times. The V and J genes are TRBV6-2 or TRBV6-3 and TRBJ1-1; D possibly corresponds to TRBD1 (5 bases). Trimming left V 2 bases short and J 1 base short, with 8 bases between. This CDR3 is built from 14 residues. Germline lookup yields CDR1 MNHEY and CDR2 SVGEGT. In DNA, the CDR3 is TGTGCCAGCAGTTACGGGGGTGGGAACACTGAAGCTTTCTTT. Amino acids: CASSYGGGNTEAFF.

CDR3 loop: CASSYNPRTPYEQYF. Written as DNA, the CDR3 is TGTGCCAGCAGTTACAATCCGCGGACCCCCTACGAGCAGTACTTC. The rearrangement uses TRBV6-2 or TRBV6-3 and TRBJ2-7; no clear D gene. The CDR3 contains 15 residues. Between the trimmed V and J ends, which lost 2 bases and 2 bases, there was a span of 13 bases. CDR1 and CDR2 (germline): MNHEY, SVGEGT.

This clonotype occurred once. V is TRBV6-2 or TRBV6-3 and J is TRBJ2-6; TRBD1 is a possible D gene (6 bases). CDR3 length: 15 residues. The ends were cut back, 8 bases at V and 1 base at J, with 12 bases in the middle. From germline, CDR1 is MNHEY and CDR2 SVGEGT. The CDR3 DNA is TGTGCCAGCCAAAACAGGGTATCTGGGGCCAACGTCCTGACTTTC. It translates to CASQNRVSGANVLTF.

The rearrangement joins TRBV12-3 or TRBV12-4 to TRBJ2-4, with 9 bases identical to TRBD1. With 5 bases clipped from V and 6 bases from J, the junction kept 8 bases outside the gene matches. The CDR3 sequence is 15 residues long. The CDR3 spells CASSPGQGTGNIQYF. In nucleotides, the CDR3 is TGTGCCAGCAGTCCGGGACAGGGAACGGGAAACATTCAGTACTTC.

This clonotype has ten or more counts. V usage is TRBV7-9 and J usage is TRBJ2-7; possible D gene TRBD2, 5 bases. Germline CDR1 reads SEHNR; CDR2 reads FQNEAQ (reference sequence). The V and J ends lost 5 bases and 0 bases respectively, with 14 bases between them. This CDR3 has 15 amino acids. The CDR3 DNA sequence: TGTGCCAGCAGCCCAACAGCGGACCGCTCCTACGAGCAGTACTTC. Translating it yields CASSPTADRSYEQYF.

The rearrangement uses TRBV5-1 and TRBJ1-2; TRBD1 might be the D (5 bases). CDR1 and CDR2 from the germline V gene are SGHRS and YFSETQ. V was cut by 4 bases and J by 2 bases, with 12 bases left in between. This CDR3 spans 14 amino acids. The CDR3 region is CASSPDGGNYGYTF. The CDR3 DNA is TGCGCCAGCAGCCCGGACGGGGGGAACTATGGCTACACCTTC.

The genes are TRBV19 and TRBJ1-2; no definite D call. Germline V lookup: CDR1 LNHDA, CDR2 SQIVND (reference sequence). V lost 9 bases and J 6 bases, leaving 14 bases between the germline ends. CDR3 length: 12 residues. In DNA, the CDR3 is TGTGCCAGCATGGACGGGATTAATGGCTACACCTTC. Its translation is CASMDGINGYTF.

The chain joins TRBV6-5 to TRBJ1-1, with 10 bases matching TRBD1. Germline loops: CDR1 MNHEY, CDR2 SVGAGI. The ends lost 1 base at V and 4 bases at J; junction bases unmatched: 9. The CDR3 is made up of 17 amino acids. In DNA, the CDR3 is TGTGCCAGCAGTTACTACCGGGACAGGGGTGGGGGCACTGAAGCTTTCTTT. Protein product: CASSYYRDRGGGTEAFF.

This clonotype was seen ten or more times. The J gene is TRBJ2-7, the V gene TRBV2; D might be TRBD1 or TRBD2, each matching 5 bases. Germline CDR1 is SNHLY and CDR2 is FYNNEI. V lost 6 bases and J lost 8, with 17 bases in between. The CDR3 length is 13 residues. CDR3 sequence reads: CASSAAPPGQQYF. CDR3 nucleotide sequence: TGTGCCAGCAGCGCAGCTCCCCCGGGACAGCAGTACTTC.

This clonotype appeared many times. CDR3 loop: CASSYSSGSGGFGNTIYF. CDR3 nucleotides: TGTGCCAGCAGTTACTCGTCGGGCTCAGGGGGCTTTGGAAACACCATATATTTT. This chain joins TRBV6-5 and TRBJ1-3; 8 bases fit TRBD1. V gave up 0 bases and J gave up 3 bases; unmatched junction bases: 10. This CDR3 spans 18 amino acids. The germline gives CDR1 MNHEY, CDR2 SVGAGI.

The rearrangement links TRBV7-9 to TRBJ1-2; 11 bases are shared with TRBD1. This CDR3 has 15 amino acids. Trimming cost V 5 bases and J 3 bases; bases outside gene matches: 5. Germline V gene data show CDR1 as SEHNR and CDR2 as FQNEAQ (reference sequence). CDR3 residues: CASSPPGQGDYGYTF. CDR3 DNA sequence: TGTGCCAGCAGCCCTCCGGGACAGGGGGACTATGGCTACACCTTC.

V and J are TRBV5-4 and TRBJ2-4; 8 nucleotides line up with TRBD2. This CDR3 has 14 amino acids. Germline trimming cut 4 bases from V and 8 bases from J; bases unmatched to any gene: 8. Germline CDR1 reads SGHNT; CDR2 reads YYREEE (reference sequence). The CDR3 coding sequence is TGTGCCAGCAGCGCAGGGCGGGAGGAAGACATTCAGTACTTC. This encodes CASSAGREEDIQYF.

Only one count was recorded for this clonotype. The chain has TRBV5-1 and TRBJ2-5; weak D call: TRBD1 (6 bases). The germline gives CDR1 SGHRS, CDR2 YFSETQ. Trimming pared 1 base from V and 3 bases from J, leaving 13 bases between. CDR3 length: 15 amino acids. The CDR3 loop reads CASSLWSQGKETQYF. CDR3 nucleotide sequence: TGCGCCAGCAGCTTGTGGTCACAGGGTAAAGAGACCCAGTACTTC.

This clonotype was detected a few times. The gene calls are TRBV19 and TRBJ2-7; 9 positions match TRBD1. The V segment lost 0 bases and the J segment 5 bases; nucleotides outside the gene matches: 2. The CDR3 is 14 amino acids. Germline lookup yields CDR1 LNHDA and CDR2 SQIVND (reference sequence). Here the CDR3 reads CASSIDRDRDEQYF. The CDR3 DNA reads as TGTGCCAGTAGTATAGATCGGGACAGGGACGAGCAGTACTTC.

This clonotype has more than one count but fewer than ten. The CDR3 end shows no conserved phenylalanine or tryptophan, and so a read error is likely. V usage is TRBV2 and J usage is TRBJ2-6, with TRBD1 matching over 9 bases. J was trimmed by 4 bases and V by 8 bases; bases with no gene match: 3. The CDR3 has 14 amino acids. CDR1 SNHLY and CDR2 FYNNEI come from the germline V gene. The CDR3 coding sequence is TGTGCCAGCGGGACAGGGACCGGGGCCAACGTCCTGACTCTC. Translating gives CASGTGTGANVLTL.

Ten or more counts support this clonotype. This chain connects TRBV12-3 or TRBV12-4 to TRBJ1-2; 7 nucleotides align to TRBD1. Trimming took 3 bases from V and 1 from J; bases not matched to a gene: 5. The CDR3 covers 15 residues. CDR3 loop: CASSLGQRGNYGYTF. The CDR3 DNA reads TGTGCCAGCAGTTTGGGACAGCGTGGTAACTATGGCTACACCTTC.

The chain combines TRBV7-2 with TRBJ2-3; D possibly matches TRBD1 or TRBD2 (6 bases each). CDR1 and CDR2 from the germline V gene are SGHTA and FQGNSA. The CDR3 spans 14 residues. V was shortened by 3 bases and J by 4 bases, with 11 bases between the two germline ends. Here the CDR3 reads CASSFRGVPDTQYF. In nucleotides, the CDR3 is TGTGCCAGCAGCTTTAGGGGGGTCCCAGATACGCAGTATTTT.

This clonotype has a count of ten or more. The chain combines TRBV6-1 with TRBJ2-6; D possibly matches TRBD1 or TRBD2 (5 bases each). The CDR3 totals 18 residues. The germline V gene has CDR1 MNHNS and CDR2 SASEGT. V was trimmed by 4 bases and J by 1 base, leaving 17 bases between them. In DNA form, the CDR3 reads TGTGCCAGCAGTGGATTCCGGGACGTAGTGTCTGGGGCCAACGTCCTGACTTTC. Translating gives CASSGFRDVVSGANVLTF.

This clonotype has a count of ten or more. The chain joins TRBV6-5 to TRBJ1-2; D is perhaps TRBD1 (6 bases). The germline CDR1 and CDR2 sequences are MNHEY and SVGAGI. V gave up 4 bases and J gave up 5 bases, with 11 bases separating them. The CDR3 is 13 residues long. In DNA, the CDR3 is TGTGCCAGCAGTTTGGGGGCATGGTATGGCTACACCTTC. The encoded protein is CASSLGAWYGYTF.

Comment on this clonotype: A read error is possible here, since a much larger clone lies one base away. The V call is TRBV28, the J call TRBJ2-7; D is perhaps TRBD1 (6 bases). The germline V gene encodes CDR1 MDHEN and CDR2 SYDVKM. The CDR3 has 16 residues. Between the trimmed V and J ends, which lost 5 bases and 5 bases, there was a span of 22 bases. For the CDR3, the DNA is TGTGCCAGCAGTCCTGGGTTGGGGGCGAACGGAGACGAGCAGTACTTC. This sequence encodes CASSPGLGANGDEQYF. Together with reference TRBV28 and TRBJ2-7, the CDR3 gives the full variable domain: DVKVTQSSRYLVKRTGEKVFLECVQDMDHENMFWYRQDPGLGLRLIYFSYDVKMKEKGDIPEGYSVSREKKERFSLILESASTNQTSMYLCASSPGLGANGDEQYFGPGTRLTVT.

This clonotype was picked up many times. The chain carries TRBV11-2 and TRBJ1-2, with D uncertain. Trimming removed 4 bases from V and 6 bases from J, with 18 bases in between. The CDR3 runs 15 residues. Germline V CDR1 and CDR2: SGHAT, FQNNGV. The CDR3 DNA reads as TGTGCCAGCAGCTCCCTCCTTCGGACCTCCCATGGCTACACCTTC. It specifies CASSSLLRTSHGYTF. Full variable domain (missing parts from reference TRBV11-2 and TRBJ1-2): EAGVAQSPRYKIIEKRQSVAFWCNPISGHATLYWYQQILGQGPKLLIQFQNNGVVDDSQLPKDRFSAERLKGVDSTLKIQPAKLEDSAVYLCASSSLLRTSHGYTFGSGTRLTVV.

This clonotype was detected ten times or more. The genes are TRBV28 and TRBJ2-7; 11 positions match TRBD1. The CDR3 has 14 amino acids. The V segment lost 6 bases and the J segment 3 bases; nucleotides outside the gene matches: 4. Germline assignment: CDR1 MDHEN and CDR2 SYDVKM. The chain's CDR3 is CASSRTGGNYEQYF. The CDR3 coding sequence is TGTGCCAGCAGCCGGACAGGGGGCAACTACGAGCAGTACTTC.

This clonotype was found a few times. The genes are TRBV28 and TRBJ1-2; unclear D gene. This CDR3 comprises 15 residues. The germline CDR1 and CDR2 sequences are MDHEN and SYDVKM. Deletions cut 4 bases from V and 2 bases from J, with 14 bases between. CDR3 DNA: TGTGCCAGCAGTTGTAGCTCGCCGGTCAACTATGGCTACACCTTC. This translates into CASSCSSPVNYGYTF.

In this sample, this clonotype turned up many times. The chain uses TRBV13 and TRBJ1-5, with 8 bases that match TRBD1. CDR3 length: 16 residues. CDR1 PRHDT and CDR2 FYEKMQ come from the germline V gene (reference sequence). V lost 0 bases to trimming and J lost 4 bases; unmatched junction nucleotides: 5. In DNA form, the CDR3 reads TGTGCCAGCAGCTTAGGCATGCAGGGGGCAAATCAGCCCCAGCATTTT. Protein: CASSLGMQGANQPQHF.

The sample holds many counts of this clonotype. The genes are TRBV6-1 and TRBJ2-7; 14 bases are a match to TRBD2. The CDR3 is 16 amino acids. The ends lost 0 bases at V and 10 bases at J; junction bases unmatched: 8. Per the germline V gene, CDR1 is MNHNS and CDR2 is SASEGT. DNA of the CDR3: TGTGCCAGCAGTGAAGCAGGTGGGACTAGCGGGGGCATCCAGTACTTC. This sequence encodes CASSEAGGTSGGIQYF.

The sample holds many counts of this clonotype. This chain uses TRBV6-5 with TRBJ1-1; D remains unclear. V lost 4 bases to trimming and J lost 7 bases, with 19 bases between them. Per germline, CDR1 MNHEY and CDR2 SVGAGI. CDR3 length equals 15 residues. The CDR3 bases are TGTGCCAGCAGTTCTCCCCCGGAGGGCCGCGGTGAAGCTTTCTTT. Residues: CASSSPPEGRGEAFF.

CDR3 amino acids: CAISPGLAGGRETQYF. Written as DNA, the CDR3 is TGTGCCATCAGTCCGGGACTAGCGGGGGGACGAGAGACCCAGTACTTC. This sequence joins TRBV10-3 and TRBJ2-5, with 15 nucleotides matching TRBD2. The CDR3 spans 16 residues. J lost 4 bases, V lost 5 bases, and 5 bases had no gene match. CDR1 ENHRY and CDR2 SYGVKD come from the germline V gene.